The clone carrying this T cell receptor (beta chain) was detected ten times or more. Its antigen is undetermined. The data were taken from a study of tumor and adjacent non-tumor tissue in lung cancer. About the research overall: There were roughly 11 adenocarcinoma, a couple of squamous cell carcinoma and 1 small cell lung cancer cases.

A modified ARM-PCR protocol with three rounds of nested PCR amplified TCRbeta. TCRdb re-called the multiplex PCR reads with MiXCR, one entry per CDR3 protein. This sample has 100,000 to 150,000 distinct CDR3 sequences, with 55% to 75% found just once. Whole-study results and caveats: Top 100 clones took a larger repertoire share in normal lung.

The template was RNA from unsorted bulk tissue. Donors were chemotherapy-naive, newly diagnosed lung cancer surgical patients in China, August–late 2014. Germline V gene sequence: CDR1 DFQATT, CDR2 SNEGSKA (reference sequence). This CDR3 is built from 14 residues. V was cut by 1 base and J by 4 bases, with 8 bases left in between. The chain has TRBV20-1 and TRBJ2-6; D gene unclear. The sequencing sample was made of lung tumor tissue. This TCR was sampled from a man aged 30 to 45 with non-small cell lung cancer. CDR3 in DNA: TGCAGTGCTAGAGTGGCGAAAGGGGCCAACGTCCTGACTTTC. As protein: CSARVAKGANVLTF.